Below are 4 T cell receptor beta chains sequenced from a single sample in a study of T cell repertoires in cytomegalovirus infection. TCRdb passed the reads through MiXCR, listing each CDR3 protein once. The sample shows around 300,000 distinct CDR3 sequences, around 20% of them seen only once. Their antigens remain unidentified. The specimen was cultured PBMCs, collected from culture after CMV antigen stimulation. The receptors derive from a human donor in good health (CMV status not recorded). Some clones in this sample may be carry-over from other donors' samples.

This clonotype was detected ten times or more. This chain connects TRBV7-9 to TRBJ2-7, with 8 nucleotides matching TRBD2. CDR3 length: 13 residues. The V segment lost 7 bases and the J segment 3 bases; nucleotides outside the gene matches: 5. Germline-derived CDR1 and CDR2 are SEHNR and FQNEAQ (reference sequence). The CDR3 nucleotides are TGTGCCAGCACCCCCGGGAGGGTCTACGAGCAGTACTTC. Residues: CASTPGRVYEQYF.

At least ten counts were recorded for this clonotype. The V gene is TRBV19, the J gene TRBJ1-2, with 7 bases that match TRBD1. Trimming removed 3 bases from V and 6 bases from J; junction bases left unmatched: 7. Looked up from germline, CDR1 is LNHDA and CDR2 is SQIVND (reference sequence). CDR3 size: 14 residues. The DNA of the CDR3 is TGTGCCAGTAGTATTTTACAGGGGCGCGATGGCTACACCTTC. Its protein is CASSILQGRDGYTF. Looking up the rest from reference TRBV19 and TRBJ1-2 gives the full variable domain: DGGITQSPKYLFRKEGQNVTLSCEQNLNHDAMYWYRQDPGQGLRLIYYSQIVNDFQKGDIAEGYSVSREKKESFPLTVTSAQKNPTAFYLCASSILQGRDGYTFGSGTRLTVV.

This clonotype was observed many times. CDR3 sequence (DNA): TGTGCCAGCAGCTTAGTGTCGGAGGGGACTATCTATGGCTACACCTTC. Protein sequence: CASSLVSEGTIYGYTF. The V and J genes are TRBV7-9 and TRBJ1-2, with D possibly TRBD1 on 5 matching bases. The CDR3 extends over 16 amino acids. Germline loops: CDR1 SEHNR, CDR2 FQNEAQ (reference sequence). V lost 1 base, J lost 4 bases, and 16 bases lay in between.

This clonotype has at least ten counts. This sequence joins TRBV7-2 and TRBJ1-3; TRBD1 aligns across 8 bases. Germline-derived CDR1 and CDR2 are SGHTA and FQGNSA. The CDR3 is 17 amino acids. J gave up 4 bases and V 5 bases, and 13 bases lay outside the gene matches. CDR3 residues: CASSLLPGTGLGNTIYF. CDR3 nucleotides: TGTGCCAGCAGCCTCCTCCCGGGGACAGGTCTGGGAAACACCATATATTTT. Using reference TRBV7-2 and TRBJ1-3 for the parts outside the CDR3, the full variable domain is GAGVSQSPSNKVTEKGKDVELRCDPISGHTALYWYRQSLGQGLEFLIYFQGNSAPDKSGLPSDRFSAERTGGSVSTLTIQRTQQEDSAVYLCASSLLPGTGLGNTIYFGEGSWLTVV.